One T cell receptor (beta chain) is described in this entry. Its antigen is currently unknown. The data were taken from a study of T-cell reconstitution after alpha-beta-depleted transplantation in children. Points from the study as a whole: At day 60, the high TCRbeta diversity found in some patients originated from recipient T cells and thymic progenitors that had survived. Expanded graft clones numbering several hundred reportedly gave rise to alpha-beta T cells about two months after transplant. The main origin of T-cell counts and diversity one year after transplant was newly produced T cells.

Library preparation (for TCRbeta) was performed with unique molecular identifiers. TCRdb re-called the PCR reads through MiXCR, storing one row per CDR3 protein. The sample yields 150,000 to 200,000 distinct CDR3 sequences, approximately 6% seen once. Here the sequenced sample was PBMCs, taken before TCRalphabeta/CD19-depleted stem cell transplant. The clonotype comes from a girl younger than two with combined immunodeficiency, due to receive a stem cell transplant.

CDR3 bases: TGTGCCAGCTCACCAAACAGGGATACGCAGTATTTT. Residues: CASSPNRDTQYF. V gene TRBV18 combines with J gene TRBJ2-3, with TRBD1 as a possible D gene (5 bases). Per the germline V gene, CDR1 is KGHSH and CDR2 is LQKENI. V shed 2 bases and J shed 6 bases, with 6 bases lying between them. There are 12 residues in the CDR3.